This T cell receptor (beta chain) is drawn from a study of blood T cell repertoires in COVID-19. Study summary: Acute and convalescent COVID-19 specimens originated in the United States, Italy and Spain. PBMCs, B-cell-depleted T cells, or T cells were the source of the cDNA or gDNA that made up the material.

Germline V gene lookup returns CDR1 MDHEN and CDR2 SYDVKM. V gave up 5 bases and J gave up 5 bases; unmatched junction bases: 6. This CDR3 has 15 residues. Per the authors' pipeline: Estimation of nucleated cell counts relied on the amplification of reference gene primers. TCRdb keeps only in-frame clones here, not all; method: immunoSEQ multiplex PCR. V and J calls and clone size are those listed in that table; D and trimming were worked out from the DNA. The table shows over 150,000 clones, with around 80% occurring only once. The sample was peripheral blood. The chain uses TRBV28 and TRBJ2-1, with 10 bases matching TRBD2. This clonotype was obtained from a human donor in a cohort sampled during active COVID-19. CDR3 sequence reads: CASSPGTSDHNEQFF. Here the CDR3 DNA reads TGTGCCAGCAGTCCCGGGACTAGCGATCACAATGAGCAGTTCTTC.